These T cell receptor beta chains were read from a single sample in a study of cytomegalovirus exposure and HLA in healthy donors. Here immunoSEQ multiplex PCR was the method, and the copy in TCRdb shows in-frame clones only, minus some. The top ten hold around 0.25% of the sample, which has 150,000 to 200,000 clones, approximately 88% seen once. Sequenced: PBMCs. The receptor set was obtained from a boy between 10 and 17 years old in good health and CMV-seronegative. Each CDR3 is given with its conserved first and last residue. Fields, in order: J gene, V gene, clone size, CDR3 protein. A clone size is listed for some rows: how often the clone was seen (once, few, many), or a class if it is expanded.

j_call: TRBJ1-6; v_call: TRBV5-4; clone_size: NA; cdr3_aa: CASSLAGDSNSPLHF
j_call: TRBJ1-2; v_call: TRBV6-4; clone_size: once; cdr3_aa: CASSAGGSGSSGYTF
j_call: TRBJ1-4; v_call: TRBV7-9; clone_size: NA; cdr3_aa: CASSQTGGNEKLFF
j_call: TRBJ2-2; v_call: TRBV18; clone_size: NA; cdr3_aa: CASSPGPGYTGELFF
j_call: TRBJ1-1; v_call: TRBV7-2; clone_size: NA; cdr3_aa: CASSLVWGLRGTEAFF
j_call: TRBJ2-2; v_call: TRBV7-9; clone_size: NA; cdr3_aa: CASSLTGGNTGELFF
j_call: TRBJ1-6; v_call: TRBV30; clone_size: few; cdr3_aa: CACPLQGYGSPLHF
j_call: TRBJ2-7; v_call: TRBV7-8; clone_size: NA; cdr3_aa: CASSLVGGGSYEQYF
j_call: TRBJ1-1; v_call: TRBV7-9; clone_size: NA; cdr3_aa: CSSSPLNAGLNTEAFF
j_call: TRBJ2-7; v_call: TRBV7-2; clone_size: NA; cdr3_aa: CASSLTGHYEQYF
j_call: TRBJ2-1; v_call: TRBV4-2; clone_size: once; cdr3_aa: CASSQDLFPSGMDEQFF
j_call: TRBJ2-7; v_call: TRBV5-1; clone_size: NA; cdr3_aa: CASSPTGASYEQYF
j_call: TRBJ1-2; v_call: TRBV2; clone_size: NA; cdr3_aa: CASSEVGTAPGYTF
j_call: TRBJ2-7; v_call: TRBV12-5; clone_size: NA; cdr3_aa: CASGLEKGGLAGFYEQYF
j_call: TRBJ1-5; v_call: TRBV7-2; clone_size: NA; cdr3_aa: CASKGDGNQPQHF